Listed below are T cell receptor beta chains from one sample, sequenced in a study of beta chain features in type 1 diabetes. Only in-frame clones appear in the TCRdb table, and some are missing; sequencing was by immunoSEQ multiplex PCR. The sample lists approximately 330,000 clones, roughly 11% seen once, with roughly 0.016% in the top ten. The sequenced sample consisted of naive CD4+ T cells from blood. The receptors shown here come from a young woman in good health. CDR3s include the opening cysteine and the closing phenylalanine or tryptophan. A D gene is named only where the DNA matches it firmly. Size is stated for part of the rows, as once, few or many counts, or as a class when the clone is expanded.

size	D	V	J	length	DNA	CDR3
few	TRBD2	TRBV19	TRBJ2-1	16	TGTGCCAGTAGTCCACGAAGAGCGGGAGGGCTTAATGAGCAGTTCTTC	CASSPRRAGGLNEQFF
.	TRBD1	TRBV28	TRBJ2-7	15	TGTGCCAGCAGTTATATCGGGACAGGGCCCCACGAGCAGTACTTC	CASSYIGTGPHEQYF
.	TRBD2	TRBV9	TRBJ2-7	15	TGTGCCAGCAGCCTCGGTAGCGGGAGGGCCTACGAGCAGTACTTC	CASSLGSGRAYEQYF
few	TRBD1	TRBV28	TRBJ2-2	14	TGTGCCAGCAAGACAGGGGGTTATACCGGGGAGCTGTTTTTT	CASKTGGYTGELFF
once	TRBD1	TRBV4-1	TRBJ2-6	17	TGCGCCAGCAGCCAAGGGGACAGGTTTTCTGGGGCCAACGTCCTGACTTTC	CASSQGDRFSGANVLTF
.	TRBD2	TRBV5-8	TRBJ2-7	14	TGTGCCAGCAGCTTGTGGAGCGGGGCCTACGAGCAGTACTTC	CASSLWSGAYEQYF
.	.	TRBV10-3	TRBJ2-5	15	TGTGCCATCAGTGAGACGGCGGGATCCCAAGAGACCCAGTACTTC	CAISETAGSQETQYF
.	.	TRBV11-3	TRBJ2-3	14	TGTGCCAGCAGCTTGTCCAGGGGAACAGATACGCAGTATTTT	CASSLSRGTDTQYF
few	TRBD2	TRBV5-1	TRBJ2-7	15	TGCGCCAGCAGCTCCTCTAGCGGGAGTATTGCCGAGCAGTACTTC	CASSSSSGSIAEQYF
few	TRBD2	TRBV9	TRBJ2-3	12	TGTGCCAGCAGCCCAGCGGGAGACGGCCCGTATTTT	CASSPAGDGPYF
few	.	TRBV7-2	TRBJ2-5	13	TGTGCCAGCAGCTTGGGGGGTGGGGAGACCCAGTACTTC	CASSLGGGETQYF
few	TRBD1	TRBV25-1	TRBJ2-7	12	TGTGCCAGCAGCCGGACAGGGCACGAGCAGTACTTC	CASSRTGHEQYF
.	.	TRBV5-1	TRBJ2-5	15	TGCGCCAGCAGCCTACAGGCCCACCTCCAAGAGACCCAGTACTTC	CASSLQAHLQETQYF
.	.	TRBV5-5	TRBJ2-2	13	TGTGCCAGCAGCGGCATAGAGGTCGGGGAGCTGTTTTTT	CASSGIEVGELFF
.	TRBD2	TRBV6-6	TRBJ2-7	16	TGTGCCAGCAGCCCCGGGGTAGCGGGCCGCTCCTACGAGCAGTACTTC	CASSPGVAGRSYEQYF
.	TRBD1	TRBV9	TRBJ2-3	13	TGTGCCAGCAGCAAACAGGGGCTATCAGCGCAGTATTTT	CASSKQGLSAQYF
.	.	TRBV6-5	TRBJ2-1	14	TGTGCCAGCAGTCTACAGGGTGTCTGGGATGAGCAGTTCTTC	CASSLQGVWDEQFF
few	TRBD2	TRBV19	TRBJ2-5	15	TGTGCCAGTAGTATGGCCGGGAGGGTGGATGAGACCCAGTACTTC	CASSMAGRVDETQYF
few	TRBD1	TRBV10-3	TRBJ2-1	13	TGTGCCATCAGCGTGGGACAGTTCGATGAGCAGTTCTTC	CAISVGQFDEQFF
.	.	TRBV7-9	TRBJ2-3	14	TGTGCCAGCAGCGTCTCAACAGGGACGGATACGCAGTATTTT	CASSVSTGTDTQYF
few	TRBD2	TRBV7-2	TRBJ2-3	16	TGTGCCAGCAGCCCTGGGACTAGCGAACTTGCAGATACGCAGTATTTT	CASSPGTSELADTQYF
.	.	TRBV15	TRBJ2-7	12	TGTGCCACCAGCATAGTTGGCTACGAGCAGTACTTC	CATSIVGYEQYF
few	TRBD1	TRBV9	TRBJ2-4	15	TGTGCCAGCAGCGTGGCGGGACAGGGGGAAAACATTCAGTACTTC	CASSVAGQGENIQYF
few	TRBD1	TRBV6-5	TRBJ2-2	15	TGTGCCAGCAGTTTTGACAGGGGAGGCACCGGGGAGCTGTTTTTT	CASSFDRGGTGELFF
.	TRBD2	TRBV6-1	TRBJ2-1	14	TGTGCCAGCACCTGGACTAGCGCAAACAATGAGCAGTTCTTC	CASTWTSANNEQFF
few	.	TRBV4-3	TRBJ2-2	14	TGCGCCAGCAGCCAAGAGAGAGGGGGTGGGGAGCTGTTTTTT	CASSQERGGGELFF
few	TRBD2	TRBV18	TRBJ2-5	15	TGTGCCAGCTCACCAACTCTAGCGGGAGAAGGGACCCAGTACTTC	CASSPTLAGEGTQYF
.	.	TRBV29-1	TRBJ2-5	12	TGCAGCGTTGAAGGGGCAGGGCCTGCCCAGTACTTC	CSVEGAGPAQYF
.	TRBD2	TRBV28	TRBJ2-5	16	TGTGCCAGCAGTTTACTTTTGACTAGCCCCTTTGAGACCCAGTACTTC	CASSLLLTSPFETQYF
.	TRBD1	TRBV7-2	TRBJ2-7	14	TGTGCCAGCAGCCCGATGACAGGGGCCTACGAGCAGTACTTC	CASSPMTGAYEQYF
few	TRBD2	TRBV29-1	TRBJ2-3	15	TGCAGCGTTGCCGGACTAGCGGGACTGAAAGATACGCAGTATTTT	CSVAGLAGLKDTQYF
few	TRBD1	TRBV27	TRBJ1-2	14	TGTGCCAGCAGTGACAGGGGTTTCGGAGATGGCTACACCTTC	CASSDRGFGDGYTF
few	TRBD1	TRBV29-1	TRBJ1-2	13	TGCAGCGTTGGGGGACAGGGGGCTTTTGGCTACACCTTC	CSVGGQGAFGYTF
.	TRBD2	TRBV28	TRBJ2-1	15	TGTGCCAGCAGTTTGGAGGGACTAGCGGGAATAGAGCAGTTCTTC	CASSLEGLAGIEQFF
.	TRBD1	TRBV6-5	TRBJ1-1	14	TGTGCCAGCAGCCCCGGGACAGGTAACACTGAAGCTTTCTTT	CASSPGTGNTEAFF
.	TRBD2	TRBV19	TRBJ2-2	21	TGTGCCAGTAGCCCTCCGAAAGCTGGACTAGCGGGATGGGCGAACACCGGGGAGCTGTTTTTT	CASSPPKAGLAGWANTGELFF
.	.	TRBV6-6	TRBJ1-3	15	TGTGCCAGCACACTGGGGGGGGGCTCTGGAAACACCATATATTTT	CASTLGGGSGNTIYF
.	TRBD1	TRBV9	TRBJ1-1	16	TGTGCCAGCAGCGTGGGAACAGGGGGTATGAACACTGAAGCTTTCTTT	CASSVGTGGMNTEAFF
few	TRBD2	TRBV11-2	TRBJ2-2	15	TGTGCCAGCAGCCGACTAGCGTCGAACACCGGGGAGCTGTTTTTT	CASSRLASNTGELFF
.	.	TRBV5-1	TRBJ2-5	15	TGCGCCAGCAGCTACCGGCGGCGGAGCCAAGAGACCCAGTACTTC	CASSYRRRSQETQYF
.	TRBD1	TRBV6-6	TRBJ1-1	13	TGTGCCAGCAGTCAGACAGGGTTCCCTGAAGCTTTCTTT	CASSQTGFPEAFF
.	.	TRBV6-5	TRBJ1-5	13	TGTGCCAGCGCGGGAAGAGAGGGTCAGCCCCAGCATTTT	CASAGREGQPQHF
.	TRBD1	TRBV19	TRBJ2-7	17	TGTGCCAGTAGTACACCGGACAGGGGGCCAAATTCCTACGAGCAGTACTTC	CASSTPDRGPNSYEQYF
.	.	TRBV25-1	TRBJ2-1	13	TGTGCCAGCAGTGGACTTCTCTACAATGAGCAGTTCTTC	CASSGLLYNEQFF
.	TRBD2	TRBV10-3	TRBJ2-1	15	TGTGCCATCAGTGACCCTAGCGGGAGTACGGATGAGCAGTTCTTC	CAISDPSGSTDEQFF
few	.	TRBV28	TRBJ2-7	17	TGTGCCAGCAGTTTCCTTTACGGGGGGCAGGCTTCCTACGAGCAGTACTTC	CASSFLYGGQASYEQYF